This TCR beta chain was sequenced in a study of blood T cell repertoires in COVID-19. Study-wide context: PBMCs, B-cell-depleted T cells, or T cells provided the cDNA or gDNA that made up the material.

Looked up from germline, CDR1 is SEHNR and CDR2 is FQNEAQ (reference sequence). The V gene end was trimmed by 5 bases and the J gene end by 6 bases; junction bases not matched to a gene: 10. CDR3 length equals 16 residues. Using immunoSEQ multiplex PCR, the repertoire was profiled, and TCRdb retains in-frame clones only, with some absent. The repertoire includes 200,000 or so clones, about 80% of them detected once, and 6.5% to 8.5% sits in the top ten. The V gene is TRBV7-9, the J gene TRBJ1-6; TRBD1 matches 7 bases. Specimen: peripheral blood. This clonotype originated in a human donor with acute or convalescent COVID-19. The donor label of this sample is uncertain. Written as DNA, the CDR3 is TGTGCCAGCAGCCCAAGGTCCGGGACAGTTAATTCACCCCTCCACTTT. Residues: CASSPRSGTVNSPLHF.